This T cell receptor beta chain comes out of a study of cytomegalovirus exposure and HLA in healthy donors. This clone has just a few counts. The antigen is unknown. Overall study results and limits: Trimming of TCR beta V- and J-genes showed a link, identified in a later analysis, to a missense DCLRE1C variant. Confirmation in vitro established that three CMV-associated chains were specific for CMV antigens. Roughly uniform depth of sequencing across donors was assumed in presence/absence analyses.

Trimming stripped 7 bases from V and 11 bases from J, with 17 bases between. CDR3 size: 11 residues. Germline assignment: CDR1 SQVTM and CDR2 ANQGSEA. It was with 60 Vbeta and 13 Jbeta primers that the PCR ran. This table comes from immunoSEQ multiplex PCR, and its TCRdb copy is limited to in-frame clones, with some not included. The sample carries 110,000 to 150,000 clones, roughly three quarters recorded once. This sequence joins TRBV29-1 and TRBJ1-1; D gene uncertain. This TCR derives from a woman between 40 and 50 years old in good health and CMV-seronegative. Sequencing was performed on PBMCs. In DNA form, the CDR3 reads TGCAGCGGGCACGCCGGGATCGGGGCTTTCTTT. This encodes CSGHAGIGAFF.